The present TCR beta chain was sequenced within a study of blood T cell repertoires in COVID-19. About the study: Italy, Spain and the United States were the sources of the convalescent and acute COVID-19 samples.

Clones were sequenced by immunoSEQ multiplex PCR, and TCRdb holds only the in-frame ones, with some missing. The sample lists fewer than 250,000 clones, roughly four fifths occurring once. The J segment lost 2 bases and the V segment lost 6 bases, leaving 3 bases of the junction unmatched. There are 14 residues in the CDR3. CDR1 LGHDT and CDR2 YNNKEL come from the germline V gene (reference sequence). Sequencing was done on a sample of peripheral blood. The V gene is TRBV3-1 (or the pseudogene TRBV3-2), the J gene TRBJ1-2; 10 nucleotides agree with TRBD1. This TCR came from a woman between 65 and 79 years old with acute or convalescent COVID-19. The DNA of the CDR3 is TGTGCCAGCAGGGACAGGGGGAGCAACTATGGCTACACCTTC. Amino acid sequence: CASRDRGSNYGYTF.